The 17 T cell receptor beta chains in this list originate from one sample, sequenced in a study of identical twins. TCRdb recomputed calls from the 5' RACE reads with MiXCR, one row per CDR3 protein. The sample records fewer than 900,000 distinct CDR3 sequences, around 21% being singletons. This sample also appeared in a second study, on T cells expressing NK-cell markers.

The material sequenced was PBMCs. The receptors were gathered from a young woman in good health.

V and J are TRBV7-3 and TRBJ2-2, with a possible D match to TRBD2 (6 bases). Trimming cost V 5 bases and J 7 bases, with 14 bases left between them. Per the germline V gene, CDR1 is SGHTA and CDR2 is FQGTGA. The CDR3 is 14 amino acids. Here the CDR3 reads CASSERMGGGELFF. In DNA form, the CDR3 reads TGTGCCAGCAGCGAGCGGATGGGGGGCGGGGAGCTGTTTTTT.

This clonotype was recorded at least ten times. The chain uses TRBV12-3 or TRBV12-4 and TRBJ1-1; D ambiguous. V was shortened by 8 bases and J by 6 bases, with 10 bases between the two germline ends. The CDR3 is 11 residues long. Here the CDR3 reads CASLSGAEAFF. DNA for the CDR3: TGTGCCAGCCTGAGCGGGGCTGAAGCTTTCTTT.

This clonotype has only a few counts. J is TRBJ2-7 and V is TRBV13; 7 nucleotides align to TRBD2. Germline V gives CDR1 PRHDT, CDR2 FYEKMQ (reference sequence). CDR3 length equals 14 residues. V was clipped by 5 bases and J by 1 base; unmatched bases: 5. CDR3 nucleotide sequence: TGTGCCAGCAGCCCCGAGCGGGAATCCTACGAGCAGTACTTC. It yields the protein CASSPERESYEQYF.

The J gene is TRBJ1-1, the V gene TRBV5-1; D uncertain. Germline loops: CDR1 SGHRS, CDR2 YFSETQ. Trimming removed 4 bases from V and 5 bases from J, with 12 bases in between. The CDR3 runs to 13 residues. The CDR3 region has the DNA TGCGCCAGCAGCCGCCAGAGAACTACTGAAGCTTTCTTT. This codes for CASSRQRTTEAFF. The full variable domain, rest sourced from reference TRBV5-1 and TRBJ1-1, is KAGVTQTPRYLIKTRGQQVTLSCSPISGHRSVSWYQQTPGQGLQFLFEYFSETQRNKGNFPGRFSGRQFSNSRSEMNVSTLELGDSALYLCASSRQRTTEAFFGQGTRLTVV.

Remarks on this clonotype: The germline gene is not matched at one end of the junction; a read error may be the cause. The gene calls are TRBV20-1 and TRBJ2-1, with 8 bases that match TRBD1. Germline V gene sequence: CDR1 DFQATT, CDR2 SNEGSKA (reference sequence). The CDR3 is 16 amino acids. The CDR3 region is CCAKHAGGASYNEQFF. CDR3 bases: TGCTGTGCTAAACACGCAGGGGGCGCTTCCTACAATGAGCAGTTCTTC.

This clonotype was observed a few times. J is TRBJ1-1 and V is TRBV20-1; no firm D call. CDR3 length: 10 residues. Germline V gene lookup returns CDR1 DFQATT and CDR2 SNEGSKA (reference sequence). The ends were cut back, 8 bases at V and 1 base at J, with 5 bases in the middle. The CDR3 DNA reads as TGCAGTACGCGGAACACTGAAGCTTTCTTT. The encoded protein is CSTRNTEAFF.

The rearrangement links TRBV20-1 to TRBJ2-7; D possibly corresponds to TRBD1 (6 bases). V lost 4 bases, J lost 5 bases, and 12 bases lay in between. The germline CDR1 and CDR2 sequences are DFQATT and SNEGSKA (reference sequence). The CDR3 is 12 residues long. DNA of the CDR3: TGCAGTGCTAACAGGGATTCGCACGAGCAGTACTTC. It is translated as CSANRDSHEQYF.

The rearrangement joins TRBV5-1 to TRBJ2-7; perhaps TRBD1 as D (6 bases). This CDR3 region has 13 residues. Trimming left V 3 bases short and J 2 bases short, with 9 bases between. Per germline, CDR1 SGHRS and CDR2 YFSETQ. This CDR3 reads CASSYGDTYEQYF. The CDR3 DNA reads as TGCGCCAGCAGCTACGGGGACACCTACGAGCAGTACTTC.

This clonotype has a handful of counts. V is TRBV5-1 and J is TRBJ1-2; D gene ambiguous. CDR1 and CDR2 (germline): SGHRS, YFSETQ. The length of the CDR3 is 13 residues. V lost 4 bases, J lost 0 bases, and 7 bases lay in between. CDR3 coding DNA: TGCGCCAGCAGCACAAGGACTAACTATGGCTACACCTTC. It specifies CASSTRTNYGYTF.

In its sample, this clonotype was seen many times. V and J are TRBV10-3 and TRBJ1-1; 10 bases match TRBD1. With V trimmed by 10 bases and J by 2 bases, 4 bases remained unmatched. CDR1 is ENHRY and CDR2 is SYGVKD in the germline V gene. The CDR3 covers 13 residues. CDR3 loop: CASRDRGNTEAFF. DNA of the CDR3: TGTGCCAGCCGGGACAGGGGTAACACTGAAGCTTTCTTT.

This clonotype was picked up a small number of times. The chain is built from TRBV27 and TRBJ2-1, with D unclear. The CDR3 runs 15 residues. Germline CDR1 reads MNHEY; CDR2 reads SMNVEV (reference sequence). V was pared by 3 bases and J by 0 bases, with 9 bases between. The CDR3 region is CASSLNVYSYNEQFF. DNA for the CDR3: TGTGCCAGCAGTTTGAACGTATACTCCTACAATGAGCAGTTCTTC.

The CDR3 DNA sequence: TGTGCCAAAGGGGGCGTTAACACCGGGGAGCTGTTTTTT. Protein: CAKGGVNTGELFF. The V call is TRBV7-2, the J call TRBJ2-2; 7 bases fit TRBD1. Losses at the gene ends were 10 bases for V and 2 bases for J; bases not matched to a gene: 4. The CDR3 consists of 13 residues. Germline V CDR1 and CDR2: SGHTA, FQGNSA.

The CDR3 loop reads CASRDRGRGANVLTF. CDR3 DNA sequence: TGTGCCAGCAGGGACAGGGGGCGCGGGGCCAACGTCCTGACTTTC. The chain is built from TRBV2 and TRBJ2-6, with 11 bases identical to TRBD1. CDR1 and CDR2 from the germline V gene are SNHLY and FYNNEI. CDR3 length equals 15 residues. V gave up 6 bases and J gave up 4 bases; unmatched junction bases: 2.

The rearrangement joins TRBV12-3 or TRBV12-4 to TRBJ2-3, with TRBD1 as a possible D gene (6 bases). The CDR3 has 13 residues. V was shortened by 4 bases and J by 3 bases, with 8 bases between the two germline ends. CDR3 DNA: TGTGCCAGCAGTTCAGGGGAGACAGATACGCAGTATTTT. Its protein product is CASSSGETDTQYF.

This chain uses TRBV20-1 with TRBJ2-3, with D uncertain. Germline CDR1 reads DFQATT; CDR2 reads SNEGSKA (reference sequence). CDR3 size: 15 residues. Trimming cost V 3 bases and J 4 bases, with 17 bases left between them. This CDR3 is CSARPLDTWADTQYF. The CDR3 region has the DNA TGCAGTGCTAGGCCCCTAGACACTTGGGCAGATACGCAGTATTTT.

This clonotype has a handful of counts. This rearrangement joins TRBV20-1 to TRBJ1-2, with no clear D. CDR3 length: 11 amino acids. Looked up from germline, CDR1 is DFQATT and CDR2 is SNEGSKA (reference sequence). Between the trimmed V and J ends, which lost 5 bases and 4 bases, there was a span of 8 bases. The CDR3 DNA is TGCAGTGCTGCTGACCTCTATGGCTACACCTTC. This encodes CSAADLYGYTF.

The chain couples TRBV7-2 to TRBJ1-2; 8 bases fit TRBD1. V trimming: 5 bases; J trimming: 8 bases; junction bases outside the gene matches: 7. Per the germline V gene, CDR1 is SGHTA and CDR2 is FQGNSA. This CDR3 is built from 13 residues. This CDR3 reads CASSQDRDGGYTF. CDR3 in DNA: TGTGCCAGCAGCCAGGACAGGGATGGCGGCTACACCTTC. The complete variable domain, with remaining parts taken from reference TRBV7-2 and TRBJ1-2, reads GAGVSQSPSNKVTEKGKDVELRCDPISGHTALYWYRQSLGQGLEFLIYFQGNSAPDKSGLPSDRFSAERTGGSVSTLTIQRTQQEDSAVYLCASSQDRDGGYTFGSGTRLTVV.